This T cell receptor beta chain was profiled in a study of CD8 T cells in Susac syndrome. Random hexamers primed reverse transcription of about 0.45 to 1 ug RNA. TCRdb recomputed calls from the immunoSEQ multiplex PCR reads with MiXCR, one row per CDR3 protein. The sample has 150,000 to 200,000 distinct CDR3 sequences; approximately 92% are singletons. This clonotype was obtained from a human donor in good health. Material: CD4+ T cells from PBMCs.

The CDR3 coding sequence is TGTGCCAGCAGCGTAGAGACCGGGAGTCTCTATGGCTACACCTTC. This encodes CASSVETGSLYGYTF. V and J are TRBV9 and TRBJ1-2; no reliable D call. Germline CDR1 SGDLS, CDR2 YYNGEE. The germline V and J ends were trimmed by 0 bases and 4 bases, with 13 bases remaining between them. The CDR3 loop spans 15 amino acids.